This TCR beta chain is from a study of blood T cell repertoires in COVID-19. The overall study: There were acute and convalescent COVID-19 samples, and they came from the United States, Italy and Spain.

Germline values: CDR1 DFQATT, CDR2 SNEGSKA (reference sequence). V shed 3 bases and J 8 bases; nucleotides not matched to a gene: 3. The CDR3 is 13 residues long. In the authors' workflow: Estimated nucleated cell counts came from reference gene primer amplification. The protocol was immunoSEQ multiplex PCR, while the TCRdb copy is restricted to in-frame clones and leaves out a portion. The V and J calls and clone size come from that table; D and trimming were worked out from the DNA. The repertoire includes around 330,000 clones, roughly 90% of them detected once, and approximately 4% sits in the top ten.

Sample: peripheral blood. The receptor's source is a woman between 45 and 60 years old with active or convalescent COVID-19. The V call is TRBV20-1, the J call TRBJ2-2; 10 nucleotides align to TRBD2. The CDR3 is CSASTSGMGELFF. The DNA for the CDR3 is TGCAGTGCTAGTACTAGCGGGATGGGGGAGCTGTTTTTT.